This TCR beta chain was identified during a study of blood T cell repertoires in COVID-19. Overall study context: The origin of the acute and convalescent COVID-19 samples was the United States, Italy and Spain.

V gave up 3 bases and J gave up 7 bases; unmatched junction bases: 5. CDR3 length equals 14 residues. Germline-derived CDR1 and CDR2 are SGHRS and YFSETQ. The table came from immunoSEQ multiplex PCR; TCRdb's copy has only in-frame clones and leaves some out. The sample lists roughly 80,000 clones; around 80% were seen once. This sequence originates from a human donor in a cohort sampled during active COVID-19. The specimen was peripheral blood. The chain employs TRBV5-1 and TRBJ2-1; 9 bases are shared with TRBD1. The CDR3 DNA sequence: TGCGCCAGCAGCTGGGGACAGGGTGTGAATGAGCAGTTCTTC. Its protein is CASSWGQGVNEQFF.